The following is a T cell receptor (beta chain) sequence with its context. The data were taken from a study of T cell responses to AZD1222 COVID-19 vaccine. Profiling relied on immunoSEQ multiplex PCR, and the TCRdb table lists in-frame clones only, not all of them. The sample holds some 140,000 clones; more than 75% are singletons and the top ten take over 3.5%. CDR3 length equals 14 residues. V lost 4 bases and J lost 1, with 8 bases in between. Germline V gene sequence: CDR1 SNHLY, CDR2 FYNNEI. This chain uses TRBV2 with TRBJ1-5, with unresolved D. The origin of this receptor is an adult in good health. Here the sequenced sample was peripheral blood, taken on day 0 of AZD1222 vaccination. CDR3 sequence: CASSGLGSNQPQHF. CDR3 coding DNA: TGTGCCAGCAGTGGGTTAGGAAGCAATCAGCCCCAGCATTTT.